Sequencing of this TCR beta chain was carried out in a study of T cells in Graves' hyperthyroidism and ophthalmopathy. Study-wide results and limits: In the analysis, a 13 V-J model separated ophthalmopathy from stable hyperthyroidism. Blood shared most expanded thyroid clonotypes above 0.001. Ophthalmopathy, which appeared later, was predicted by the model a median around 6.5 months before onset.

Trimming took off 0 bases at V and 0 bases at J, with 16 bases between the two ends. Germline V lookup: CDR1 SGHRS, CDR2 YFSETQ. The CDR3 contains 17 residues. Using RNA transcripts as the source, TCR beta CDR3 regions were amplified. The HTBI set primed first-round TCR CDR3 RT-PCR. TCRdb reprocessed the multiplex PCR reads with MiXCR, giving one entry per CDR3 protein. The sample lists more than 500,000 distinct CDR3 sequences, 14% occurring once. Only a few counts were recorded for this clonotype. What it binds is not known. Lactation, pregnancy, other autoimmune disease or uncontrolled infection excluded patients.

The TCR originated in a woman aged 40 to 50 with Graves' hyperthyroidism. The chain recombines TRBV5-1 with TRBJ2-7; TRBD1 might be the D (5 bases). The sequenced material came from blood. CDR3 sequence: CASSLDTTGLRSYEQYF. CDR3 DNA: TGCGCCAGCAGCTTGGATACTACAGGTCTCCGCTCCTACGAGCAGTACTTC.